These T cell receptor beta chains were read from a single sample in a study of T cells in Graves' hyperthyroidism and ophthalmopathy. TCRdb called the multiplex PCR reads again in MiXCR, with one record for every CDR3 protein. The sample has roughly 710,000 distinct CDR3 sequences; just over 35% are singletons. Sequenced input: blood. All receptors come from a woman aged 40 to 50 with Graves' hyperthyroidism. CDR3s include the opening cysteine and the closing phenylalanine or tryptophan. D genes are given only for firm matches.

j_call: TRBJ1-2; d_call: TRBD1; cdr3_length: 17; v_call: TRBV4-3; cdr3_aa: CASSHGPPGQGDYGYTF
j_call: TRBJ1-5; d_call: -; cdr3_length: 14; v_call: TRBV19; cdr3_aa: CASEEGTGNQPQHF
j_call: TRBJ2-7; d_call: TRBD2; cdr3_length: 15; v_call: TRBV3-1; cdr3_aa: CASSQWASGSYEQYF
j_call: TRBJ2-7; d_call: TRBD1; cdr3_length: 18; v_call: TRBV10-3; cdr3_aa: CASSRPRTGQGGFYEQYF
j_call: TRBJ1-6; d_call: -; cdr3_length: 14; v_call: TRBV11-2; cdr3_aa: CASSIGVGNSPLHF
j_call: TRBJ1-1; d_call: TRBD1; cdr3_length: 16; v_call: TRBV19; cdr3_aa: CASSIGTGFLGTEAFF
j_call: TRBJ1-1; d_call: -; cdr3_length: 16; v_call: TRBV19; cdr3_aa: CASPPGAKSGGTEAFF
j_call: TRBJ1-2; d_call: TRBD1; cdr3_length: 13; v_call: TRBV12-3/TRBV12-4; cdr3_aa: CASSKDRGHGYTF
j_call: TRBJ1-2; d_call: -; cdr3_length: 15; v_call: TRBV25-1; cdr3_aa: CASSESGTSNYGYTF
j_call: TRBJ1-5; d_call: -; cdr3_length: 14; v_call: TRBV7-2; cdr3_aa: CASSPPRAEQPQHF
j_call: TRBJ2-7; d_call: TRBD2; cdr3_length: 17; v_call: TRBV6-1; cdr3_aa: CASSARLAGTHSYEQYF
j_call: TRBJ2-7; d_call: TRBD1; cdr3_length: 14; v_call: TRBV7-2; cdr3_aa: CASSRQGDSYEQYF
j_call: TRBJ1-1; d_call: TRBD1; cdr3_length: 15; v_call: TRBV7-7; cdr3_aa: CASTLGWDRDTEAFF
j_call: TRBJ2-5; d_call: -; cdr3_length: 13; v_call: TRBV27; cdr3_aa: CASSRQYQETQYF
j_call: TRBJ1-1; d_call: -; cdr3_length: 15; v_call: TRBV5-1; cdr3_aa: CASSPVRDVGPEAFF
j_call: TRBJ2-7; d_call: -; cdr3_length: 15; v_call: TRBV5-1; cdr3_aa: CASSLYFGGTYEQYF